This is a list of T cell receptor beta chains from one sample in a study of T cells in localized non-small cell lung cancer. Repertoires were generated with immunoSEQ multiplex PCR, while TCRdb's copy carries only in-frame clones and drops some. This table holds 35,000 to 40,000 clones, about 90% found once. The sequencing used peripheral blood, collected before any cancer treatment. The receptors derive from a man aged 35 to 69 with stage I lung adenocarcinoma. CDR3s include the opening cysteine and the closing phenylalanine or tryptophan.

TRBV4-3	TRBJ2-7	CASSQEANYYEQYF
TRBV5-6	TRBJ2-3	CASSARDRRLTDTQYF
TRBV13	TRBJ2-1	CASSLEGELYNEQFF
TRBV15	TRBJ2-1	CATSRAGGQYNEQFF
TRBV5-4	TRBJ2-1	CASSSQGGEQFF
TRBV2	TRBJ2-2	CAGNRELTGELFF
TRBV11-2	TRBJ2-1	CASGTVDGDNEQFF
TRBV19	TRBJ1-1	CASSFKGDTEAFF
TRBV5-1	TRBJ2-7	CASSSDGLSYEQYF
TRBV5-5	TRBJ2-7	CASSLGLAVISYEQYF
TRBV7-2	TRBJ2-3	CASSRRGTSGGDTQYF
TRBV29-1	TRBJ2-1	CSVGPSGARVYNEQFF
TRBV27	TRBJ2-7	CASSSKQGADEQYF
TRBV7-2	TRBJ1-5	CASSRSSNQPQHF
TRBV19	TRBJ1-1	CASRNVGGREAFF
TRBV19	TRBJ2-2	CASRGRNPTGELFF
TRBV9	TRBJ2-3	CASSVSGTSTDTQYF
TRBV28	TRBJ2-7	CASSLAGTGAYEQYF
TRBV5-1	TRBJ2-7	CASSRVTGTANYEQYF
TRBV28	TRBJ2-1	CASSLGGTIGNEQFF
TRBV4-3	TRBJ1-1	CASSQDGFGSDTEAFF
TRBV11-2	TRBJ2-1	CASSLGGLGTGTYNEQFF
TRBV7-2	TRBJ2-5	CASSPGTRAQETQYF
TRBV19	TRBJ2-5	CASSIPSPSGETQYF
TRBV10-3	TRBJ2-2	CAISRTTGNTGELFF
TRBV18	TRBJ2-1	CASSPQGLAVFSSYNEQFF
TRBV6-5	TRBJ2-7	CASLKPTTYEQYF
TRBV4-2	TRBJ1-1	CASSQGQLNTEAFF
TRBV11-3	TRBJ2-1	CASSLTGDEQFF
TRBV27	TRBJ2-6	CASRGDSGANVLTF
TRBV11-2	TRBJ2-1	CASSSRQTMAGVRGEQFF
TRBV19	TRBJ2-3	CASSIFVAGGQDTQYF
TRBV5-1	TRBJ2-1	CASSLARPPRGEQFF
TRBV4-2	TRBJ2-3	CASSQGREVTQYF
TRBV4-2	TRBJ2-5	CASSQNRPDGGTQYF
TRBV15	TRBJ1-2	CATSRGAVQGAGGYTF
TRBV9	TRBJ1-4	CASSDHRAGGEKLFF
TRBV18	TRBJ2-5	CASSPPGKETQYF
TRBV11-2	TRBJ2-7	CASSSSGVGRGEQYF
TRBV7-2	TRBJ2-7	CASSFRNPVWSYEQYF